Listed here are 17 T cell receptor beta chains from one sample, sequenced in a study of cytomegalovirus exposure and HLA in healthy donors. The PCR was carried out with 60 Vbeta primers and 13 Jbeta primers. Repertoires were generated with immunoSEQ multiplex PCR, while TCRdb's copy carries only in-frame clones and drops some. Of some 150,000 clones listed, 80% are singletons. The sequenced sample consisted of PBMCs. Every receptor here comes from a man aged 30 to 39 in good health and CMV-seropositive.

The chain is built from TRBV10-3 and TRBJ1-5; tentative D call: TRBD1 (5 bases). Germline V gene lookup returns CDR1 ENHRY and CDR2 SYGVKD. This CDR3 is built from 14 residues. Trimming removed 4 bases from V and 1 base from J, with 8 bases in between. The CDR3 reads CAISAGGSNQPQHF. The DNA of the CDR3 is TGTGCCATCAGTGCGGGGGGGAGCAATCAGCCCCAGCATTTT.

Concerning this clone: Other DNA sequences of this sample code for an identical CDR3. The rearrangement links TRBV19 to TRBJ2-7; 8 bases fit TRBD1. CDR1 and CDR2 from the germline V gene are LNHDA and SQIVND (reference sequence). V lost 6 bases, J lost 7 bases, and 5 bases stayed unmatched. There are 12 residues in the CDR3. The CDR3 reads CASREQGAEQYF. In DNA form, the CDR3 reads TGTGCCAGTAGAGAGCAGGGGGCGGAGCAGTACTTC.

V gene TRBV5-1 combines with J gene TRBJ2-2, with TRBD2 matching 8 bases. CDR3 length: 16 residues. V shed 0 bases and J 3 bases; nucleotides not matched to a gene: 4. Germline loops: CDR1 SGHRS, CDR2 YFSETQ. The chain's CDR3 is CASSLGEREYTGELFF. Here the CDR3 DNA reads TGCGCCAGCAGCTTGGGGGAGCGGGAGTACACCGGGGAGCTGTTTTTT.

V gene TRBV30 combines with J gene TRBJ1-2; 10 nucleotides align to TRBD1. The CDR3 extends over 14 amino acids. Germline V gene lookup returns CDR1 GTSNPN and CDR2 SVGIG (reference sequence). Trimming cost V 4 bases and J 6 bases; bases outside gene matches: 8. CDR3 sequence: CAWNDRGPNHGYTF. The CDR3 bases are TGTGCCTGGAATGACAGGGGGCCGAACCATGGCTACACCTTC. Drawing the rest from reference TRBV30 and TRBJ1-2, the complete variable domain is SQTIHQWPATLVQPVGSPLSLECTVEGTSNPNLYWYRQAAGRGLQLLFYSVGIGQISSEVPQNLSASRPQDRQFILSSKKLLLSDSGFYLCAWNDRGPNHGYTFGSGTRLTVV.

V usage is TRBV5-1 and J usage is TRBJ2-5; maybe TRBD2 (6 bases). Germline CDR1 is SGHRS and CDR2 is YFSETQ. CDR3 size: 14 residues. The ends were cut back, 1 base at V and 4 bases at J, with 11 bases in the middle. Written as DNA, the CDR3 is TGCGCCAGCAGCTTGAATACCGGGGGAGAGACCCAGTACTTC. Protein product: CASSLNTGGETQYF.

J is TRBJ2-5 and V is TRBV6-1; tentative D call: TRBD1 (5 bases). The CDR3 runs 13 residues. Germline-derived CDR1 and CDR2 are MNHNS and SASEGT. V dropped 2 bases and J dropped 5 bases, with 9 bases sitting between them. CDR3 DNA sequence: TGTGCCAGCAGTGAACAGGGTCCTGAGACCCAGTACTTC. Amino acids: CASSEQGPETQYF.

J is TRBJ2-6 and V is TRBV6-1; unclear D gene. Germline CDR1 is MNHNS and CDR2 is SASEGT. The CDR3 covers 17 residues. V lost 3 bases and J 0 bases, leaving 12 bases between the germline ends. The CDR3, as DNA: TGTGCCAGCAGTGATATTTCGAGGAACTCTGGGGCCAACGTCCTGACTTTC. Translation: CASSDISRNSGANVLTF.

The V and J genes are TRBV5-6 and TRBJ1-4; TRBD1 might be the D (5 bases). Germline V gene lookup returns CDR1 SGHDT and CDR2 YYEEEE. Trimming pared 4 bases from V and 4 bases from J, leaving 14 bases between. The CDR3 extends over 15 amino acids. CDR3 amino acids: CASSRRDGGNEKLFF. Here the CDR3 DNA reads TGTGCCAGCAGCCGTAGGGACGGGGGTAATGAAAAACTGTTTTTT.

This chain connects TRBV27 to TRBJ2-3; D is perhaps TRBD1 (5 bases). V lost 5 bases, J lost 6 bases, and 18 bases lay in between. This CDR3 has 15 amino acids. CDR1 MNHEY and CDR2 SMNVEV come from the germline V gene (reference sequence). This CDR3 reads CASSVDMHSRDTQYF. CDR3 coding DNA: TGTGCCAGCAGTGTGGACATGCACAGTAGGGATACGCAGTATTTT.

The rearrangement links TRBV5-1 to TRBJ2-7; possibly TRBD1 for D (5 bases). There are 12 residues in the CDR3. V lost 1 base to trimming and J lost 6 bases, with 8 bases between them. The germline CDR1 and CDR2 sequences are SGHRS and YFSETQ. CDR3 DNA: TGCGCCAGCAGCTTGTGGGGCCGCGAGCAGTACTTC. This encodes CASSLWGREQYF.

V is TRBV7-9 and J is TRBJ2-5; 9 bases match TRBD1. Germline values: CDR1 SEHNR, CDR2 FQNEAQ (reference sequence). V gave up 5 bases and J gave up 6 bases; unmatched junction bases: 4. The CDR3 contains 13 residues. This CDR3 reads CASSTGTGKTQYF. The CDR3 DNA reads as TGTGCCAGCAGCACCGGGACAGGGAAGACCCAGTACTTC.

The chain couples TRBV28 to TRBJ2-5; TRBD1 matches 11 bases. The V segment lost 6 bases and the J segment 2 bases; nucleotides outside the gene matches: 11. Per germline, CDR1 MDHEN and CDR2 SYDVKM. The CDR3 is 17 residues long. The CDR3 DNA sequence: TGTGCCAGCAGACCCACCAGGACAGGGGGCCAACAAGAGACCCAGTACTTC. Translating it yields CASRPTRTGGQQETQYF.

In its sample, this clone was seen a few times. V is TRBV6-5 and J is TRBJ1-5, with D perhaps TRBD1 (5 bases). CDR1 and CDR2 (germline): MNHEY, SVGAGI. The length of the CDR3 is 14 residues. V was clipped by 6 bases and J by 1 base, with 10 bases between them. The CDR3 spells CASRGEESNQPQHF. As DNA, the CDR3 is TGTGCCAGCAGAGGGGAGGAAAGCAATCAGCCCCAGCATTTT.

The chain's CDR3 is CASSRSYRGTGELFF. In DNA, the CDR3 is TGTGCCAGCAGCCGCAGTTACAGGGGCACCGGGGAGCTGTTTTTT. The rearrangement uses TRBV28 and TRBJ2-2; 7 bases agree with TRBD1. The germline gives CDR1 MDHEN, CDR2 SYDVKM. CDR3 length equals 15 residues. J gave up 4 bases and V 6 bases, and 8 bases lay outside the gene matches.

The chain combines TRBV27 with TRBJ1-6; possible D gene TRBD1, 5 bases. The V gene lost 2 bases and the J gene lost 0 bases, with 11 bases spanning the gap. The CDR3 extends over 17 amino acids. Germline-derived CDR1 and CDR2 are MNHEY and SMNVEV (reference sequence). The CDR3 DNA is TGTGCCAGCAGTTTAGCTACAGGCAGCTCCTATAATTCACCCCTCCACTTT. Encoded protein: CASSLATGSSYNSPLHF.

This rearrangement joins TRBV5-6 to TRBJ2-7; TRBD1 matches at 9 bases. This CDR3 has 16 amino acids. From germline, CDR1 is SGHDT and CDR2 YYEEEE. V shed 2 bases and J 3 bases; nucleotides not matched to a gene: 9. The chain's CDR3 is CASSFRIGQGYYEQYF. The CDR3 DNA reads as TGTGCCAGCAGCTTTCGTATAGGACAGGGGTACTACGAGCAGTACTTC. Full variable domain (missing parts from reference TRBV5-6 and TRBJ2-7): DAGVTQSPTHLIKTRGQQVTLRCSPKSGHDTVSWYQQALGQGPQFIFQYYEEEERQRGNFPDRFSGHQFPNYSSELNVNALLLGDSALYLCASSFRIGQGYYEQYFGPGTRLTVT.

This clone was detected once. J is TRBJ2-5 and V is TRBV6-6; D remains ambiguous. CDR1 is MNHNY and CDR2 is SVGAGI in the germline V gene (reference sequence). Trimming stripped 5 bases from V and 1 base from J, with 11 bases between. The CDR3 is 14 amino acids. This CDR3 is CASSEAQIQETQYF. In DNA form, the CDR3 reads TGTGCCAGCAGTGAGGCCCAAATCCAAGAGACCCAGTACTTC.